This T cell receptor beta chain was recovered during a study of Graves' ophthalmopathy and Graves' hyperthyroidism. Study observations and caveats: Using a 13-signature model, the authors split ophthalmopathy from stable hyperthyroidism, with roughly 88% sensitivity and 75% to 82% specificity.

Looked up from germline, CDR1 is SGHRS and CDR2 is YFSETQ. The CDR3 spans 15 residues. V shed 4 bases and J shed 4 bases, with 18 bases lying between them. Amplified material comprised TCR beta CDR3 regions derived from RNA transcripts. First-round RT-PCR relied on HTBI primers, and a second-round multiplex PCR came next. TCRdb reprocessed the multiplex PCR reads with MiXCR, giving one entry per CDR3 protein. The data show approximately 1.2 million distinct CDR3 sequences, about 40% seen once. To note about this clonotype: The antigen is not known.

Clinical symptoms and serum thyroxine were used for diagnosis; TRAb, thyroid ultrasound and orbital computed tomography were also relied on. The TCR sequence derives from an adult man with Graves' hyperthyroidism. The sequencing sample was made of peripheral blood or thyroid tissue (not recorded which). The chain links TRBV5-1 to TRBJ2-7, with D perhaps TRBD1 (5 bases). In DNA, the CDR3 is TGCGCCAGCAGCCGCCTACAGGCGCCCTTATACGAGCAGTACTTC. Protein sequence: CASSRLQAPLYEQYF.